This T cell receptor beta chain was documented in a study of T cells after yellow fever vaccination. Study in general: Where fractions had low cell numbers, libraries were prepared from them with the SMART-Seq v4 Ultra Low Input RNA kit. Study-level findings and limits: Reappearance after the booster was seen for most primary-vaccination clones, at 96% CD4 and 75% to 90% CD8. Researchers report a weaker secondary response that nonetheless peaked faster, day 5 versus 15.

At least ten counts were recorded for this clonotype. Its target is not known. 5'RACE template switching produced TCR cDNA carrying a universal primer site and UMIs. TCRdb itself ran the 5' RACE reads through MiXCR, one entry per CDR3 protein. The sample consists of tens of thousands of distinct CDR3 sequences, roughly 6.9% of them appearing once. The ends were cut back, 2 bases at V and 5 bases at J, with 12 bases in the middle. CDR3 size: 14 residues. Germline V gene sequence: CDR1 SGHTA, CDR2 FQGNSA. The chain links TRBV7-2 to TRBJ2-5, with D possibly TRBD1 on 5 matching bases. The clonotype comes from a man younger than 35 who received the YFV17D yellow fever vaccine. The sequenced sample was CD8+ T cells sorted from PBMCs, obtained around 5 days after the first yellow fever vaccination. The CDR3 nucleotides are TGTGCCAGCAGCTTAATCCAGGGCTGGGAGACCCAGTACTTC. It translates to CASSLIQGWETQYF.